The 14 T cell receptor beta chains below all came from one sample that was sequenced in a study of control samples from healthy donors and cancer patients. Sequencing used immunoSEQ multiplex PCR; TCRdb keeps in-frame clones, though not all of them. This repertoire shows about 77,000 clones, approximately 92% found once; its top ten account for 5.5% to 6.5%. The sequenced material came from blood. These receptors originate from a woman in her sixties or seventies in good health.

About this clone itself: Other nucleotide sequences in the sample specify the same CDR3. The V call is TRBV7-9, the J call TRBJ1-4, with no clear D. V lost 3 bases, J lost 6 bases, and 11 bases lay in between. The CDR3 runs to 14 residues. The germline V gene has CDR1 SEHNR and CDR2 FQNEAQ (reference sequence). CDR3 in amino acids: CASSFGHVDEKLFF. In nucleotides, the CDR3 is TGTGCCAGCAGCTTTGGCCACGTAGATGAAAAACTGTTTTTT. Using reference TRBV7-9 and TRBJ1-4 for the parts outside the CDR3, the full variable domain is DTGVSQNPRHKITKRGQNVTFRCDPISEHNRLYWYRQTLGQGPEFLTYFQNEAQLEKSRLLSDRFSAERPKGSFSTLEIQRTEQGDSAMYLCASSFGHVDEKLFFGSGTQLSVL.

This clone was detected once. V gene TRBV28 combines with J gene TRBJ1-2; unclear D gene. This CDR3 region has 15 residues. Per germline, CDR1 MDHEN and CDR2 SYDVKM. V was pared by 0 bases and J by 4 bases, with 12 bases between. CDR3: CASSLWTSGIYGYTF. CDR3 coding DNA: TGTGCCAGCAGTTTATGGACGAGTGGGATCTATGGCTACACCTTC.

The CDR3 region has the DNA TGTGCCAGCAGCCCCCAGGGGGGACCCTACGAGCAGTACTTC. Residues: CASSPQGGPYEQYF. V usage is TRBV6-5 and J usage is TRBJ2-7, with a tentative D call TRBD1 (7 bases). The CDR3 contains 14 residues. Trimming took 6 bases from V and 2 from J, leaving 14 bases between them. CDR1 is MNHEY and CDR2 is SVGAGI in the germline V gene.

This sequence joins TRBV4-1 and TRBJ1-4, with 7 bases lining up with TRBD1. This CDR3 has 16 amino acids. Germline values: CDR1 MGHRA, CDR2 YSYEKL. The ends lost 4 bases at V and 3 bases at J; junction bases unmatched: 8. The chain's CDR3 is CASSPGQVLANEKLFF. The DNA of the CDR3 is TGCGCCAGCAGCCCTGGACAGGTGTTGGCTAATGAAAAACTGTTTTTT.

This sequence joins TRBV5-1 and TRBJ2-2; TRBD2 might be the D (6 bases). Trimming took 4 bases from V and 7 from J, leaving 17 bases between them. From germline, CDR1 is SGHRS and CDR2 YFSETQ. This CDR3 region has 15 residues. The CDR3 DNA reads TGCGCCAGCAGCCTGACCCTGGGGGGTGACGGGGAGCTGTTTTTT. Translated, it gives CASSLTLGGDGELFF.

The CDR3 sequence: CASSGQGQTQYF. The CDR3 nucleotides read TGTGCCAGCAGTGGACAGGGTCAGACCCAGTACTTC. This rearrangement joins TRBV12-3 or TRBV12-4 to TRBJ2-5, with 8 bases matching TRBD1. CDR3 length: 12 amino acids. The ends lost 5 bases at V and 6 bases at J; junction bases unmatched: 2.

This clone came up a few times. The genes are TRBV7-2 and TRBJ2-1, with TRBD1 matching over 8 bases. Germline CDR1 is SGHTA and CDR2 is FQGNSA. The CDR3 contains 14 residues. The V gene end was trimmed by 3 bases and the J gene end by 9 bases; junction bases not matched to a gene: 7. The CDR3 spells CASSFGQGEGEQFF. CDR3 sequence (DNA): TGTGCCAGCAGCTTTGGACAGGGAGAGGGTGAGCAGTTCTTC.

This chain joins TRBV27 and TRBJ1-2; possible D gene TRBD1, 6 bases. V gave up 3 bases and J gave up 6 bases, with 11 bases separating them. The CDR3 loop spans 13 amino acids. Germline-derived CDR1 and CDR2 are MNHEY and SMNVEV (reference sequence). The CDR3 DNA sequence: TGTGCCAGCAGTTTTGGGGGGGCAGATGGCTACACCTTC. Its protein product is CASSFGGADGYTF.

V usage is TRBV10-3 and J usage is TRBJ2-7; TRBD1 matches 9 bases. Losses at the gene ends were 8 bases for V and 5 bases for J; bases not matched to a gene: 10. In germline, CDR1 is ENHRY, CDR2 SYGVKD. The CDR3 runs 14 residues. For the CDR3, the DNA is TGTGCCATCCGAAGGACAGGGGAGGTCGACGAGCAGTACTTC. It yields the protein CAIRRTGEVDEQYF.

This clone was recorded once. The DNA of the CDR3 is TGTGCCTGGAGTGGCGACAGGGGACAAGAGCAGTACTTC. Its translation: CAWSGDRGQEQYF. V gene TRBV30 combines with J gene TRBJ2-7, with TRBD1 identical over 8 bases. Germline assignment: CDR1 GTSNPN and CDR2 SVGIG (reference sequence). This CDR3 spans 13 amino acids. The V and J ends lost 1 base and 7 bases, in that order; junction bases with no gene match: 6.

The V call is TRBV5-4, the J call TRBJ1-4; D gene unclear. V was trimmed by 4 bases and J by 3 bases, leaving 4 bases between them. CDR3 length: 12 amino acids. Germline CDR1 reads SGHNT; CDR2 reads YYREEE (reference sequence). CDR3 bases: TGTGCCAGCAGCGGGGCTAATGAAAAACTGTTTTTT. Its translation: CASSGANEKLFF.

In regard to this clone: This specimen includes other DNA sequences encoding the same CDR3. V gene TRBV5-1 combines with J gene TRBJ2-1; 9 nucleotides line up with TRBD2. The CDR3 consists of 15 residues. J lost 2 bases, V lost 1 base, and 1 base had no gene match. Germline lookup yields CDR1 SGHRS and CDR2 YFSETQ. The CDR3 coding sequence is TGCGCCAGCAGCTTGAGACTAGCGGCCTACAATGAGCAGTTCTTC. Its protein product is CASSLRLAAYNEQFF.

This chain links TRBV29-1 with TRBJ1-2, with D unclear. Between the trimmed V and J ends, which lost 3 bases and 4 bases, there was a span of 18 bases. Germline CDR1 reads SQVTM; CDR2 reads ANQGSEA. This CDR3 has 15 amino acids. The CDR3 DNA is TGCAGCGTTGAGGGTGACTACGGGATGGGCTATGGCTACACCTTC. As protein: CSVEGDYGMGYGYTF.

On this clone itself: The junction differs from germline at one of its ends, possibly a read error. The V gene is TRBV7-9, the J gene TRBJ2-1; D ambiguous. CDR3 size: 15 residues. Germline-derived CDR1 and CDR2 are SEHNR and FQNEAQ (reference sequence). The CDR3 bases are TGTGCCAGCAACTTAGTCGTCGGTCCCTACAATGAGCAGTTCTTC. Its protein product is CASNLVVGPYNEQFF. The entire variable domain, with the rest obtained from reference TRBV7-9 and TRBJ2-1, is as follows: DTGVSQNPRHKITKRGQNVTFRCDPISEHNRLYWYRQTLGQGPEFLTYFQNEAQLEKSRLLSDRFSAERPKGSFSTLEIQRTEQGDSAMYLCASNLVVGPYNEQFFGPGTRLTVL.